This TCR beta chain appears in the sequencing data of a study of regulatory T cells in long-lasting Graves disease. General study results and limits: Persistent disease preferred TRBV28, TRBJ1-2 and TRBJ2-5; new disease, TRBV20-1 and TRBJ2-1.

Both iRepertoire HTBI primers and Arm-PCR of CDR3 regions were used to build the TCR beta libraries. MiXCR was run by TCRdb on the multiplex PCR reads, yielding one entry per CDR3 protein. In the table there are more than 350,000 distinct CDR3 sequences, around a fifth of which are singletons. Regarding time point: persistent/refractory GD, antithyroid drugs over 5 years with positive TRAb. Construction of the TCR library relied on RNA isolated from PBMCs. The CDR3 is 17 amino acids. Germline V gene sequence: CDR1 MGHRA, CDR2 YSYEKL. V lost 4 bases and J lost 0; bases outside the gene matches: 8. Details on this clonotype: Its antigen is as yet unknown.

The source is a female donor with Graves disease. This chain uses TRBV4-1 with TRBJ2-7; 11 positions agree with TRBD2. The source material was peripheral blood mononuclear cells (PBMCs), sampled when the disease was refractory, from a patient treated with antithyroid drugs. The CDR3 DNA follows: TGCGCCAGCAGCCGGCACCTGACTAGCGGGATCTCCTACGAGCAGTACTTC. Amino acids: CASSRHLTSGISYEQYF.